Listed here is a single TCR beta chain. This sample was included in a study of blood T cell repertoires in COVID-19. At the level of the study: From the United States, Italy and Spain came samples of acute and convalescent COVID-19. T cells, B-cell-depleted T cells, or PBMCs provided the cDNA or gDNA that served as material.

Germline V gene lookup returns CDR1 MNHEY and CDR2 SVGEGT. The length of the CDR3 is 14 residues. V shed 2 bases and J shed 3 bases, with 10 bases lying between them. Per the original data handling: For nucleated cells, counts were estimated from reference gene primer amplification. Profiling relied on immunoSEQ multiplex PCR, and the TCRdb table lists in-frame clones only, not all of them. The V and J calls and the clone size are those of that table, but D and trimming were determined from the DNA. The sample carries some 150,000 clones, about 89% recorded once. The TCR sequence derives from a man in his sixties with active or convalescent COVID-19. The chain has TRBV6-2 or TRBV6-3 and TRBJ1-1; unclear D gene. The specimen was peripheral blood. In DNA, the CDR3 is TGTGCCAGCAGTTACGCGGGTGGGCACACTGAAGCTTTCTTT. Translation gives CASSYAGGHTEAFF.